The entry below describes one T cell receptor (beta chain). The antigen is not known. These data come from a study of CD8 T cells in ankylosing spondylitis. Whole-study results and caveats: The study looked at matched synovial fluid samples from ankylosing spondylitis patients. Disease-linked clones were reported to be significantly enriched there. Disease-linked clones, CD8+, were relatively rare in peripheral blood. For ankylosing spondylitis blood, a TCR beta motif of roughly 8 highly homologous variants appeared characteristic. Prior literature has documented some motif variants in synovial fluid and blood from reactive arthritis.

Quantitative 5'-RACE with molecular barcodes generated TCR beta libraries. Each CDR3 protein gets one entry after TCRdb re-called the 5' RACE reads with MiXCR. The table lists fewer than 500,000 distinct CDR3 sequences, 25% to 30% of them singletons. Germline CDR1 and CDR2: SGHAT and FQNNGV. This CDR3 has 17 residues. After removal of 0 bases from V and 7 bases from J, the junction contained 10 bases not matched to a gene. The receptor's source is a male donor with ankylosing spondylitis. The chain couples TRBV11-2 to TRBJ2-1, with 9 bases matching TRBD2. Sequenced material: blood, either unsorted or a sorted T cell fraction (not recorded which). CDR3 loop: CASSLEGKVAGVNEQFF. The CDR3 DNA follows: TGTGCCAGCAGCTTAGAAGGGAAGGTAGCGGGAGTAAATGAGCAGTTCTTC. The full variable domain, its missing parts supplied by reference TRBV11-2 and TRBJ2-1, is EAGVAQSPRYKIIEKRQSVAFWCNPISGHATLYWYQQILGQGPKLLIQFQNNGVVDDSQLPKDRFSAERLKGVDSTLKIQPAKLEDSAVYLCASSLEGKVAGVNEQFFGPGTRLTVL.